Below, 27 T cell receptor beta chains from the same sample are listed, as sequenced in a study of blood T cell repertoires in COVID-19. The method was immunoSEQ multiplex PCR; TCRdb's version includes in-frame clones alone and lacks a portion of them. The data contain fewer than 200,000 clones, about 90% of them seen just once; the ten biggest clones take up approximately 9%. Sequenced: PBMCs or T cells enriched from blood (not recorded which). These TCRs come from a woman younger than 30 who had recovered from COVID-19.

The genes are TRBV19 and TRBJ2-7; TRBD1 aligns across 7 bases. V lost 4 bases to trimming and J lost 5 bases; unmatched junction nucleotides: 11. Looked up from germline, CDR1 is LNHDA and CDR2 is SQIVND (reference sequence). This CDR3 is 15 amino acids long. The CDR3 DNA reads as TGTGCCAGTAGTACCGACAGGGAAGTGTCGAACGAGCAGTACTTC. Translating gives CASSTDREVSNEQYF.

The chain recombines TRBV21-1 with TRBJ2-7; the DNA was not compared with TRBD1, the D call given in the table. TRBV21-1 is a documented pseudogene. The CDR3 length is 16 residues. CDR3 DNA: TGTGCCAGCAGCGAAAAACTAGACAGGGGCCTCTACGAGCAGTACTTC. Amino acid sequence: CASSEKLDRGLYEQYF.

The V call is TRBV4-1, the J call TRBJ1-2; weak D call: TRBD1 (5 bases). This CDR3 has 15 amino acids. Germline CDR1 MGHRA, CDR2 YSYEKL. Trimming stripped 1 base from V and 0 bases from J, with 9 bases between. The CDR3 sequence: CASSQGEQANYGYTF. CDR3 bases: TGCGCCAGCAGCCAAGGCGAACAGGCTAACTATGGCTACACCTTC.

The CDR3 is CASSLFLVGEGPDTQYF. Here the CDR3 DNA reads TGTGCCAGCAGCTTATTCTTGGTGGGAGAAGGCCCAGATACGCAGTATTTT. The V and J genes are TRBV7-9 and TRBJ2-3, with D tentatively TRBD2 (5 bases). V lost 2 bases and J lost 4, with 19 bases in between. CDR1 is SEHNR and CDR2 is FQNEAQ in the germline V gene (reference sequence). This CDR3 has 17 residues.

This clone was seen only once. The chain combines TRBV28 with TRBJ2-1; 9 nucleotides match TRBD2. Germline V gives CDR1 MDHEN, CDR2 SYDVKM. The CDR3 sequence is 14 residues long. The ends lost 3 bases at V and 9 bases at J; junction bases unmatched: 6. The chain's CDR3 is CASSFGGRGGEQFF. CDR3 nucleotides: TGTGCCAGCAGTTTCGGCGGGAGGGGCGGTGAGCAGTTCTTC.

The V gene is TRBV5-8, the J gene TRBJ1-1; no clear D gene. Germline V gene data show CDR1 as SGHTS and CDR2 as YDEGEE. Deletions cut 4 bases from V and 6 bases from J, with 10 bases between. The CDR3 length is 12 residues. The CDR3 DNA sequence: TGTGCCAGCAGCAAAGCTAAGTCTGAAGCTTTCTTT. Protein: CASSKAKSEAFF.

The V and J genes are TRBV10-3 and TRBJ1-5; tentatively, D is TRBD1 (5 bases). Trimming pared 3 bases from V and 8 bases from J, leaving 17 bases between. The CDR3 is 15 amino acids. Germline assignment: CDR1 ENHRY and CDR2 SYGVKD. Here the CDR3 DNA reads TGTGCCATCAGTGAAGAAGGGGTCGGTCAGGAGCCCCAGCATTTT. It encodes CAISEEGVGQEPQHF.

This chain joins TRBV6-6 and TRBJ1-5; no clear D. This CDR3 has 13 residues. CDR1 and CDR2 from the germline V gene are MNHNY and SVGAGI (reference sequence). Trimming removed 5 bases at V and 4 bases at J, with 9 bases between. The CDR3 DNA is TGTGCCAGCAGTCGGGCCGTTAATCAGCCCCAGCATTTT. Translating it yields CASSRAVNQPQHF.

The chain combines TRBV28 with TRBJ2-7; D may be TRBD2 (6 bases). This CDR3 comprises 15 residues. The V and J ends lost 6 bases and 8 bases respectively, with 23 bases between them. Germline CDR1 is MDHEN and CDR2 is SYDVKM. CDR3 loop: CASSDYRTTELKQYF. The DNA for the CDR3 is TGTGCCAGCAGCGACTACAGGACTACTGAGCTGAAGCAGTACTTC.

This clone was recorded only once. This chain links TRBV3-1 (or the pseudogene TRBV3-2) with TRBJ1-6, with no clear D. The CDR3 spans 14 residues. Trimming took 1 base from V and 5 from J, leaving 6 bases between them. The germline V gene encodes CDR1 LGHDT and CDR2 YNNKEL (reference sequence). The CDR3 protein is CASSQGHNNSPLHF. In DNA, the CDR3 is TGTGCCAGCAGCCAAGGACATAATAATTCACCCCTCCACTTT.

The genes are TRBV4-3 and TRBJ1-2; D is perhaps TRBD1 (5 bases). V was shortened by 0 bases and J by 4 bases, with 9 bases between the two germline ends. Germline V gene sequence: CDR1 LGHNA, CDR2 YSLEER. The CDR3 is 14 amino acids. The CDR3 sequence is CASSQEPDSYGYTF. The CDR3 DNA reads TGCGCCAGCAGCCAAGAACCTGACAGCTATGGCTACACCTTC.

This clone came up a few times. The rearrangement uses TRBV3-1 (or the pseudogene TRBV3-2) and TRBJ2-7; 14 bases agree with TRBD2. V trimming: 0 bases; J trimming: 2 bases; junction bases outside the gene matches: 6. The CDR3 is 18 residues long. CDR1 is LGHDT, CDR2 YNNKEL, per germline (reference sequence). CDR3 DNA: TGTGCCAGCAGCCAAGATCGGACTAGCGGGGGGCTAGCCTACGAGCAGTACTTC. Amino acid sequence: CASSQDRTSGGLAYEQYF.

The gene calls are TRBV23-1 and TRBJ1-5, with 8 bases identical to TRBD1. TRBV23-1 is annotated as an ORF whose role is uncertain. CDR3 length: 13 residues. The junction had 3 bases not matched to a gene; V was cut back by 9 bases and J by 2 bases. The CDR3 region has the DNA TGCGCCAGTATGGGACAGGGCAATCAGCCCCAGCATTTT. Translation gives CASMGQGNQPQHF.

The chain has TRBV19 and TRBJ1-2; TRBD1 agrees at 9 bases. The CDR3 is made up of 13 amino acids. Germline V gives CDR1 LNHDA, CDR2 SQIVND (reference sequence). J gave up 0 bases and V 10 bases, and 3 bases lay outside the gene matches. This chain's CDR3 is CATRQGANYGYTF. For the CDR3, the DNA is TGTGCCACTAGACAGGGGGCTAACTATGGCTACACCTTC.

The V call is TRBV28, the J call TRBJ1-5, with 7 bases fitting TRBD1. Germline-derived CDR1 and CDR2 are MDHEN and SYDVKM. J gave up 6 bases and V 3 bases, and 2 bases lay outside the gene matches. CDR3 length: 13 amino acids. CDR3 DNA sequence: TGTGCCAGCAGTTTCAACAGGGGTCAGCCCCAGCATTTT. It is translated as CASSFNRGQPQHF.

This rearrangement joins TRBV30 to TRBJ2-1, with D tentatively TRBD2 (5 bases). This CDR3 comprises 19 residues. CDR1 and CDR2 (germline): GTSNPN, SVGIG (reference sequence). V lost 1 base and J 0 bases, leaving 22 bases between the germline ends. CDR3 loop: CAWSETSAKSNSSYNEQFF. The CDR3 nucleotides read TGTGCCTGGAGTGAAACTAGTGCCAAATCAAACAGCTCCTACAATGAGCAGTTCTTC. Full variable domain (rest looked up from reference TRBV30 and TRBJ2-1): SQTIHQWPATLVQPVGSPLSLECTVEGTSNPNLYWYRQAAGRGLQLLFYSVGIGQISSEVPQNLSASRPQDRQFILSSKKLLLSDSGFYLCAWSETSAKSNSSYNEQFFGPGTRLTVL.

CDR3 sequence (DNA): TGTGCCTGGAGTAAACCAGAAAGTATGTCTGGCTACACCTTC. It yields the protein CAWSKPESMSGYTF. The chain has TRBV30 and TRBJ1-2; no clear D. Germline V gene sequence: CDR1 GTSNPN, CDR2 SVGIG (reference sequence). V lost 2 bases and J lost 7, with 17 bases in between. This CDR3 region has 14 residues.

This clone is a singleton in its sample. The rearrangement uses TRBV5-5 and TRBJ2-7; D might be TRBD2 (6 bases). The V gene's germline CDR1 is SGHKS and CDR2 YYEKEE (reference sequence). This CDR3 is 15 amino acids long. V lost 4 bases and J 2 bases, leaving 16 bases between the germline ends. The CDR3 DNA is TGTGCCAGCAGCCTCATCGTGGGGGGAGCCTACGAGCAGTACTTC. This sequence encodes CASSLIVGGAYEQYF.

The chain links TRBV5-6 to TRBJ1-2; unclear D gene. The CDR3 runs to 15 residues. Trimming removed 4 bases at V and 2 bases at J, with 15 bases between. The germline gives CDR1 SGHDT, CDR2 YYEEEE. The CDR3 here is CASSKTPGANYGYTF. In nucleotides, the CDR3 is TGTGCCAGCAGCAAGACCCCGGGAGCGAACTATGGCTACACCTTC.

The J gene is TRBJ1-2, the V gene TRBV6-5, with 12 bases that match TRBD1. The V gene end was trimmed by 4 bases and the J gene end by 7 bases; junction bases not matched to a gene: 7. This CDR3 spans 15 amino acids. CDR1 is MNHEY and CDR2 is SVGAGI in the germline V gene. CDR3 in amino acids: CASSWAGQGAIGYTF. CDR3 nucleotide sequence: TGTGCCAGCAGTTGGGCGGGACAGGGGGCGATTGGCTACACCTTC.

The sample holds one count of this clone. This chain connects TRBV6-1 to TRBJ1-2; 10 bases align to TRBD1. V was clipped by 1 base and J by 8 bases; unmatched bases: 16. CDR1 and CDR2 from the germline V gene are MNHNS and SASEGT. This CDR3 region has 18 residues. The CDR3 DNA is TGTGCCAGCAGTGAAGGCAGGTCCTTTTTCGGGACAGGGGACGGCTACACCTTC. It specifies CASSEGRSFFGTGDGYTF.

The gene calls are TRBV28 and TRBJ1-3; the D is unclear. Germline values: CDR1 MDHEN, CDR2 SYDVKM. V was pared by 8 bases and J by 1 base, with 18 bases between. CDR3 length: 16 amino acids. The CDR3 spells CASLRETFNSGNTIYF. CDR3 nucleotide sequence: TGTGCCAGCCTCCGGGAGACATTTAATTCTGGAAACACCATATATTTT.

V is TRBV27 and J is TRBJ2-5, with D perhaps matching TRBD1 (6 bases). Germline V gene lookup returns CDR1 MNHEY and CDR2 SMNVEV (reference sequence). The germline V and J ends were trimmed by 5 bases and 2 bases, with 9 bases remaining between them. CDR3 length: 13 amino acids. CDR3 nucleotides: TGTGCCAGCAGTCCAGACAGGCAAGAGACCCAGTACTTC. Translation: CASSPDRQETQYF.

The chain combines TRBV7-6 with TRBJ1-2, with 8 bases fitting TRBD1. The CDR3 contains 18 residues. CDR1 is SGHVS and CDR2 is FNYEAQ in the germline V gene. V was pared by 0 bases and J by 7 bases, with 16 bases of the junction left unmatched. CDR3 protein: CASSLAISVRGLNGGYTF. DNA for the CDR3: TGTGCCAGCAGCTTAGCTATTTCCGTCAGGGGGCTGAATGGTGGCTACACCTTC.

The rearrangement links TRBV7-8 to TRBJ1-6; 7 bases are shared with TRBD1. The CDR3 runs 14 residues. In germline, CDR1 is SGHVS, CDR2 FQNEAQ. V lost 3 bases and J lost 6; bases outside the gene matches: 2. CDR3 amino acids: CASSFDRVNSPLHF. DNA of the CDR3: TGTGCCAGCAGCTTCGACAGGGTTAATTCACCCCTCCACTTT.

CDR3 bases: TGCGCCAGCAGCCAAGATCGTCGGAGTAGCACTGAAGCTTTCTTT. Protein sequence: CASSQDRRSSTEAFF. The rearrangement joins TRBV4-3 to TRBJ1-1, with unresolved D. This CDR3 is 15 amino acids long. From germline, CDR1 is LGHNA and CDR2 YSLEER. The ends were cut back, 0 bases at V and 4 bases at J, with 12 bases in the middle.

In this sample, this clone turned up once. The J gene is TRBJ2-7, the V gene TRBV7-8; D might be TRBD2 (6 bases). This CDR3 is 17 amino acids long. Per germline, CDR1 SGHVS and CDR2 FQNEAQ. Between the trimmed V and J ends, which lost 2 bases and 6 bases, there was a span of 23 bases. CDR3: CASSLNGPGLTAGEQYF. The CDR3 nucleotides read TGTGCCAGCAGCTTAAACGGTCCGGGACTGACGGCGGGCGAGCAGTACTTC.